This is a list of T cell receptor beta chains from one sample in a study. One entry per CDR3 protein, called by TCRdb with MiXCR from the RT-PCR reads. The repertoire has about 680,000 distinct CDR3 sequences, approximately 15% of them found once; the top ten carry 3.6%. The source material was memory CD4+ T cells from blood. The source is a female donor in good health, serving as a healthy control. The CDR3 runs from the conserved cysteine through the conserved F or W. A D gene is named only where the DNA matches it firmly. Rows may omit the clone size; those that give it use once, few, many or a size class.

TRBV7-6,-,TRBJ1-6,-,TGTGCCAGCAGCTTAGCGCCAGGGGCTGGAAGTTCACCCCTCCACTTT,CASSLAPGAGSSPLHF
TRBV4-1,-,TRBJ1-1,-,TGCGCCAGCAGCCAGGGGGGTATGAACACTGAAGCTTTCTTT,CASSQGGMNTEAFF
TRBV5-1,-,TRBJ2-7,TRBD1,TGCGCCAGCAGCTGGGGACAGGCTACCTACGAGCAGTACTTC,CASSWGQATYEQYF
TRBV27,-,TRBJ2-1,-,TGTGCCAGCAGATCTAACTCCTACAATGAGCAGTTCTTC,CASRSNSYNEQFF
TRBV3-1,-,TRBJ1-5,-,TGTGCCAGCAGCCCAGACACCACCAATCAGCCCCAGCATTTT,CASSPDTTNQPQHF
TRBV12-3/TRBV12-4,many,TRBJ2-3,-,TGTGCCAGCAGCTCTCCAGTAATTCTGTATTTT,CASSSPVILYF
TRBV5-1,few,TRBJ1-4,-,TGCGCCAGCAGCGTACAGGGTTCTGACGAAAAACTGTTTTTT,CASSVQGSDEKLFF
TRBV7-6,many,TRBJ2-7,TRBD2,TGTGCCAGCAGCGGCCCTACTAGCGGGGGTACCTACGAGCAGTACTTC,CASSGPTSGGTYEQYF
TRBV12-3/TRBV12-4,many,TRBJ2-7,TRBD1,TGTGCCAGCAGTCACGGGGGACAGGCACTAGGGTACGAGCAGTACTTC,CASSHGGQALGYEQYF
TRBV6-5,many,TRBJ2-7,-,TGTGCCAGCAGTCCGACCGCGAGCTCCTACGAGCAGTACTTC,CASSPTASSYEQYF
TRBV6-5,-,TRBJ2-2,-,TGTGCCAGCAGTAAAGCCGGGACCACCGGGGAGCTGTTTTTT,CASSKAGTTGELFF
TRBV12-3/TRBV12-4,few,TRBJ2-1,-,TGTGCCAGCACCTGGGGGAGTCGCTACAATGAGCAGTTCTTC,CASTWGSRYNEQFF
TRBV27,few,TRBJ2-3,-,TGTGCCAGCAGTTCCTCCTGGGCTACTGCCACAGATACGCAGTATTTT,CASSSSWATATDTQYF
TRBV20-1,-,TRBJ2-7,TRBD2,TGCAGTGCCCCCGACTTGACTAGCGGGAGAAACGAGCAGTACTTC,CSAPDLTSGRNEQYF
TRBV7-2,-,TRBJ1-6,-,TGTGCCAGCAGCCCCTTTGCGAAATCACCCCTCCACTTT,CASSPFAKSPLHF
TRBV10-3,-,TRBJ2-1,TRBD2,TGTGCCATCAGACCCGAGTCAGCACTAGCGGGATTCCGGTTCTTC,CAIRPESALAGFRFF
TRBV9,-,TRBJ1-1,-,TGTGCCAGCAACGGGGGGGGAAGGACTGAAGCTTTCTTT,CASNGGGRTEAFF
TRBV28,few,TRBJ2-1,TRBD2,TGTGCCAGCAGTTTTAGCGGGAGGTACAATGAGCAGTTCTTC,CASSFSGRYNEQFF
TRBV9,-,TRBJ2-7,-,TGTGCCAGCAGCGGTGGCCCAACGGGGGAGCAGTACTTC,CASSGGPTGEQYF
TRBV12-3/TRBV12-4,few,TRBJ2-5,-,TGTGCCAGCAGTTTTGGGCAGAAAGAGACCCAGTACTTC,CASSFGQKETQYF
TRBV3-1,-,TRBJ2-3,-,TGTGCCAGCAGCCAAGGGTTAGGGGATACGCAGTATTTT,CASSQGLGDTQYF
TRBV6-5,many,TRBJ2-1,-,TGTGCCAGCAGCTCCCAGGGGATAAATGAGCAGTTCTTC,CASSSQGINEQFF
TRBV6-1,-,TRBJ1-2,-,TGTGCCAGCAGTCCAACACGGGCCTCCTATGGCTACACCTTC,CASSPTRASYGYTF
TRBV5-4,-,TRBJ2-3,-,TGTGCCAGCAGTATGACAGGGGAGGGAACAGATACGCAGTATTTT,CASSMTGEGTDTQYF
TRBV10-2,many,TRBJ1-4,TRBD1,TGCGCCAGCAGTGAGATTGGGACAGAGAATGAAAAACTGTTTTTT,CASSEIGTENEKLFF
TRBV18,-,TRBJ1-5,-,TGTGCCAGCTCACCAACCAGTGGGAATCAGCCCCAGCATTTT,CASSPTSGNQPQHF
TRBV11-2,-,TRBJ2-3,-,TGTGCCAGCAGCCGAACAGGGGACTCAGATACGCAGTATTTT,CASSRTGDSDTQYF